This T cell receptor beta chain was found in a study of Graves' ophthalmopathy and Graves' hyperthyroidism. General study results and limits: It was with around 71% sensitivity and about 73% specificity that the model predicted ophthalmopathy progression. Sensitivity of approximately 88% and specificity of around 76% were achieved when a 13-signature model separated ophthalmopathy from stable hyperthyroidism. Most thyroid-expanded clonotypes exceeding 0.001 frequency were also found in blood.

V lost 0 bases to trimming and J lost 6 bases; unmatched junction nucleotides: 3. The CDR3 is made up of 14 amino acids. Germline V gene sequence: CDR1 MNHEY, CDR2 SVGAGI. A remark on this clonotype: What it binds is not known.

Lactation, pregnancy, uncontrolled infections and other autoimmune diseases were all grounds for excluding patients. Amplified TCR beta CDR3 regions were obtained using RNA transcripts as template. An opening RT-PCR round employed HTBI primers and preceded a second-round multiplex PCR. Via MiXCR, TCRdb re-called the multiplex PCR reads, giving one row per CDR3 protein. Here the sample spans over a million distinct CDR3 sequences, less than 45% being singletons. This sequence joins TRBV6-5 and TRBJ2-7; 9 nucleotides align to TRBD1. The receptor was isolated from an adult man with Graves' hyperthyroidism. The sample taken for sequencing was peripheral blood or thyroid tissue (not recorded which). CDR3 sequence reads: CASSYSRDRVEQYF. The CDR3 bases are TGTGCCAGCAGTTACTCTAGGGACAGGGTCGAGCAGTACTTC.